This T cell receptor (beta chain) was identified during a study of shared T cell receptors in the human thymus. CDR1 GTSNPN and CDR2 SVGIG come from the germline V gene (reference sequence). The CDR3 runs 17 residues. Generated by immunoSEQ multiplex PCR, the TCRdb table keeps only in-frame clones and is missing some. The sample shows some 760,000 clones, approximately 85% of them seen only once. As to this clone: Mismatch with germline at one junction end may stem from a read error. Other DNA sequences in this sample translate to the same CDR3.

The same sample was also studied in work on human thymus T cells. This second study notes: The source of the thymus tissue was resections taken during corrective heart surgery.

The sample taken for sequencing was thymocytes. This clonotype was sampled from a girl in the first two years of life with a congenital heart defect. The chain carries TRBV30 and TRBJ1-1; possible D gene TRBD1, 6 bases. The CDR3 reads CAWSVPICDRLNTEAFF. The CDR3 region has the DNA TGCGCCTGGAGTGTACCGATATGTGACAGGCTTAACACTGAAGCTTTCTTT.